This TCR beta chain was obtained from a study of blood T cell repertoires in COVID-19. Study background: PBMCs, B-cell-depleted T cells, or T cells were the source of the cDNA or gDNA that made up the material.

Original processing notes: Using reference gene primer amplification, nucleated cell counts were estimated. Sequencing was performed with immunoSEQ multiplex PCR; in TCRdb, only in-frame clones are kept and a portion is missing. V, J and clone size derive from that table, while D and trimming were established from the DNA sequence. Among approximately 130,000 clones listed, approximately 85% were seen once. This CDR3 is 13 amino acids long. Germline V gene sequence: CDR1 PRHDT, CDR2 FYEKMQ (reference sequence). Trimming cost V 6 bases and J 4 bases, with 9 bases left between them. This chain connects TRBV13 to TRBJ1-4; possible D gene TRBD1, 6 bases. The sample consisted of peripheral blood. The clonotype was recovered from a human donor in a cohort sampled during active COVID-19. The CDR3 DNA is TGTGCCAGCAGGAGACAGGTTAATGAAAAACTGTTTTTT. As protein: CASRRQVNEKLFF.